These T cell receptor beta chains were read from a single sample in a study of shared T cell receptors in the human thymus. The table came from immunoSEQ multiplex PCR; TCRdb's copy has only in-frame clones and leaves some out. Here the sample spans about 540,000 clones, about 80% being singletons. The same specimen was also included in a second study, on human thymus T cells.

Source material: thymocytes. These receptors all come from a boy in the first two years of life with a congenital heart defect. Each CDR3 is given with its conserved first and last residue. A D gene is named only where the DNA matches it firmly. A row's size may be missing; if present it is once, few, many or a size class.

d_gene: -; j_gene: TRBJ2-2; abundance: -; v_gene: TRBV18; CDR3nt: TGTGCCAGCTCCCGAGACAGTACCGGGGAGCTGTTTTTT; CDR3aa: CASSRDSTGELFF
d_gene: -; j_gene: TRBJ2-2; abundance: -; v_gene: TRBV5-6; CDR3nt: TGTGCCAGCAGCTCCCCCAGGGGGGACACCGGGGAGCTGTTTTTT; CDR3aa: CASSSPRGDTGELFF
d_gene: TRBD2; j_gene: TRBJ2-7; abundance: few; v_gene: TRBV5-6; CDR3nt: TGTGCCAGCAGCTTGGGACTAGCGGGAGCCGAGCAGTACTTC; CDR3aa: CASSLGLAGAEQYF
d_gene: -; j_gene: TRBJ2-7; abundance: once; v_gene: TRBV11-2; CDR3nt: TGTGCCAGCAGCTTATCGCCTAGGGAGCAGTACTTC; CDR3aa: CASSLSPREQYF
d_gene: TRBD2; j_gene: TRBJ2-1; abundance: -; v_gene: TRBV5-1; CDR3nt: TGCGCCAGCAGCTCCCCGGGACTAGTAAGGGGTGAGCAGTTCTTC; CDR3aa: CASSSPGLVRGEQFF
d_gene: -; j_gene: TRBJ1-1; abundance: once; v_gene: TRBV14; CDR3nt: TGTGCCAGCAGCCGACTTGGACACTTGAACACTGAAGCTTTCTTT; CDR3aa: CASSRLGHLNTEAFF
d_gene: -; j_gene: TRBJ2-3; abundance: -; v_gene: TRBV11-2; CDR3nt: TGTGCCAGCAGCCTTGCCTGGGCCTATACGCAGTATTTT; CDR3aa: CASSLAWAYTQYF
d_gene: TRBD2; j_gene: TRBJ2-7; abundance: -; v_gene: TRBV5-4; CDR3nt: TGTGCCAGCAGCTTCTGGGGAGGGCCCCACGAGCAGTACTTC; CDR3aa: CASSFWGGPHEQYF
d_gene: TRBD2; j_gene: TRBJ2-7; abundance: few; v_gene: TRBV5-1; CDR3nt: TGCGCCAGCAGCTTGGTTGCTGCCGTGGCTAGCGGGCGATGGGCCTACGAGCAGTACTTC; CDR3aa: CASSLVAAVASGRWAYEQYF
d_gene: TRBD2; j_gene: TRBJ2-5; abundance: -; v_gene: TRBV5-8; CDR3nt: TGTGCCAGCAGTTTCCGGAGAAGCGGGAGGGCCAGAGAGACCCAGTACTTC; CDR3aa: CASSFRRSGRARETQYF
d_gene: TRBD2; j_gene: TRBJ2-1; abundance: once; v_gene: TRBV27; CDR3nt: TGTGCCAGCAGACGCGGGAGGGGGTCCTACAATGAGCAGTTCTTC; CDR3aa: CASRRGRGSYNEQFF
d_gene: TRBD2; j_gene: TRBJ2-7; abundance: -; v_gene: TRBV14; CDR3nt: TGTGCCAGCAGCCGGGGACTAGCGGGACCCTCCTACGAGCAGTACTTC; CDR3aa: CASSRGLAGPSYEQYF
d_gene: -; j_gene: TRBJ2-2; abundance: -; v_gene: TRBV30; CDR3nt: TGTGCCTGGAGTTCACGCACTGGGGAGCTGTTTTTT; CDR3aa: CAWSSRTGELFF
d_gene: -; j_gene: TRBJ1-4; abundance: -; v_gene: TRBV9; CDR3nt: TGTGCCAGCAGCGAGGACTCAGGGAGGGTTAATGAAAAACTGTTTTTT; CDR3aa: CASSEDSGRVNEKLFF